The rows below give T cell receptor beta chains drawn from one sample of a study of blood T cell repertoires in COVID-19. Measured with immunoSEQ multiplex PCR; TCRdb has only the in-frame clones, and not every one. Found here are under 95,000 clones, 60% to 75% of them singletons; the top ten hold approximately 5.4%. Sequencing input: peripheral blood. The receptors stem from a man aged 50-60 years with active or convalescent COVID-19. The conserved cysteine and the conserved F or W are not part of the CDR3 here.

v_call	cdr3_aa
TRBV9	ASSVDLTGRSGNTIY
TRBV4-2	ASSQDGSRGRDGYT
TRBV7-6	ASSPGLAGNTDTQY
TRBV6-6	ASSPRTGTSPATNEKLF
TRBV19	ASARQNTEAF
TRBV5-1	ASSPPAYQETQY
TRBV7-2	ASSPRGGPYEQY
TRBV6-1	ASSDRGEKHYGYT
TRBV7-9	ASSSRGAGNQPQH
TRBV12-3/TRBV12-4	ASSLAPEEPLH
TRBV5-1	ASSPGTSGGETQY
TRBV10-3	AISLQGGETQY
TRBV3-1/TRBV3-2	ASSPREGYGYT
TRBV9	ASSARGAGSTDTQY
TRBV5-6	ASSLKSNGGPYNEQF
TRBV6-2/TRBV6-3	ASSLTGATKRNTEAF
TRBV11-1	ASSPRTGNTEAF
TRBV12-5	ASGLRAGAPLYGYT
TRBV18	ASSLTRTGTANYGYT
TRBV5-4	ASSLRGSHEQY
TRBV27	ASSLSRTGGSRETQY
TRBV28	ASSPHGQGGGEAF
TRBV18	ASSRETGGNTIY
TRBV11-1	ASSLKPRSAGDTQY
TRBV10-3	AISYERGGNAYEQY
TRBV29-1	SVENDNRGTLH
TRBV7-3	ASSLHPGTGGTDTQY
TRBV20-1	SASGQPEEKLF
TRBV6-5	ASRPGTGRGYT
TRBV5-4	ASSSSGTTTDTQY
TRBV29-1	SVGQGRGEAF
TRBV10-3	AISGQENTEAF
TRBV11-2	ASSLGGVTNNQPQH
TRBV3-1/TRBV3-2	ASSQDGDGGGTDTQY
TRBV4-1	ASSQGTGAYGYT
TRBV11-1	ASSPGTFNTEAF
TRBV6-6	ASSSRAGGNTDTQY
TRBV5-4	ASSLDGGYGYT
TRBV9	ASSVGGGGGNTQY
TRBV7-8	ASSLLHRASYGYT
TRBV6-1	ASSDVGGAGNTIY
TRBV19	ASRIPRGGYT
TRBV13	ASSQRRGGHYNEQF
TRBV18	ASSPAGEGTEAF
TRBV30	ARRTGTNSPLH
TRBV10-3	AISGENTIY
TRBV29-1	SVSLDYGTDTQY
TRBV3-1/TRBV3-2	ASSRGSGAYEQY
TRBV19	ASSMTGVNQPQH
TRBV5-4	ASSFLGANEKLF
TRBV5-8	ASSAGQLDNQPQH
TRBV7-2	ASSLDRTVGGYT
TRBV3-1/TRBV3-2	ASSQDQMRGADTQY